This paragraph reports one T cell receptor (beta chain). The data were obtained in a study of blood T cell repertoires in COVID-19. At the level of the study: Samples of COVID-19 (acute and convalescent) were obtained from the United States, Italy and Spain. From T cells, B-cell-depleted T cells, or PBMCs came the material, which was cDNA or gDNA.

Original processing methods: Amplification of reference gene primers provided the estimated nucleated cell counts. Here immunoSEQ multiplex PCR was the method, and the copy in TCRdb shows in-frame clones only, minus some. The V and J calls and clone size were taken over from that table, and D and trimming were inferred from the DNA. The profile covers 160,000 or so clones, with around 81% appearing a single time and 8% to 13% taken by the ten largest. The CDR3 spans 15 residues. Trimming removed 6 bases from V and 3 bases from J; junction bases left unmatched: 9. In germline, CDR1 is MNHEY, CDR2 SVGAGI.

The specimen was peripheral blood. This clonotype was sampled from a man in his 60s with active or convalescent COVID-19. This chain uses TRBV6-5 with TRBJ2-3, with TRBD1 matching over 7 bases. The CDR3 sequence is CASRHRDRATDTQYF. In nucleotides, the CDR3 is TGTGCCAGCAGACACCGGGACAGAGCTACAGATACGCAGTATTTT.